The 17 T cell receptor beta chains in this list originate from one sample, sequenced in a study of T cells in Graves' hyperthyroidism and ophthalmopathy. Amplified TCR beta CDR3 regions came from RNA transcripts. First-round RT-PCR targeting the TCR CDR3 was performed with the HTBI primer set. A single record per CDR3 protein comes from TCRdb applying MiXCR to the multiplex PCR reads. This sample has approximately 370,000 distinct CDR3 sequences, with about 15% found just once. The sequencing input was blood. Receptors were obtained from a woman aged 25 to 39 with Graves' hyperthyroidism.

This clonotype was seen repeatedly, ten times or more. The chain couples TRBV11-2 to TRBJ1-2; possible D gene TRBD1, 6 bases. With 1 base removed from V and 4 bases from J, the gap between germline ends came to 16 bases. The CDR3 contains 16 residues. Germline loops: CDR1 SGHAT, CDR2 FQNNGV. The CDR3 nucleotides are TGTGCCAGCAGCTTAGCTGGGGGCGCGAGGGCCTATGGCTACACCTTC. Residues: CASSLAGGARAYGYTF.

This clonotype was recorded a few times. The chain links TRBV4-2 to TRBJ2-7; 11 positions match TRBD1. The CDR3 is 16 amino acids. In germline, CDR1 is LGHNA, CDR2 YNFKEQ. V was clipped by 0 bases and J by 3 bases; unmatched bases: 4. CDR3 region: CASSQERGQGVYEQYF. The CDR3 region has the DNA TGTGCCAGCAGCCAAGAGCGGGGACAGGGGGTCTACGAGCAGTACTTC.

This rearrangement joins TRBV27 to TRBJ1-5, with a possible D match to TRBD1 (6 bases). Germline V CDR1 and CDR2: MNHEY, SMNVEV (reference sequence). The CDR3 extends over 14 amino acids. Deletions cut 4 bases from V and 5 bases from J, with 12 bases between. In DNA form, the CDR3 reads TGTGCCAGCAGTTACAGGGAAGGAGATCAGCCCCAGCATTTT. Translation: CASSYREGDQPQHF.

This clonotype was seen ten or more times. J is TRBJ2-5 and V is TRBV7-2; 8 bases map to TRBD1. With 4 bases clipped from V and 2 bases from J, the junction kept 6 bases outside the gene matches. The CDR3 contains 15 residues. Germline V gene sequence: CDR1 SGHTA, CDR2 FQGNSA. In DNA, the CDR3 is TGTGCCAGCAGCTCCGGACAGGGCCCGCAAGAGACCCAGTACTTC. Protein sequence: CASSSGQGPQETQYF.

As concerns this clonotype: With a much larger clone just one base away, this may be a read error. The CDR3 nucleotides are TGTGCCAGCAGTTTATATAGCGGGGTGCTGAGGGAGCAGTTCTTC. Amino acids: CASSLYSGVLREQFF. This chain joins TRBV28 and TRBJ2-1; 8 bases align to TRBD2. The length of the CDR3 is 15 residues. The J segment lost 10 bases and the V segment lost 1 base, leaving 9 bases of the junction unmatched. Germline values: CDR1 MDHEN, CDR2 SYDVKM. Full variable domain (rest looked up from reference TRBV28 and TRBJ2-1): DVKVTQSSRYLVKRTGEKVFLECVQDMDHENMFWYRQDPGLGLRLIYFSYDVKMKEKGDIPEGYSVSREKKERFSLILESASTNQTSMYLCASSLYSGVLREQFFGPGTRLTVL.

Many counts were recorded for this clonotype. The genes are TRBV3-1 and TRBJ2-3, with D perhaps TRBD2 (6 bases). The CDR3 extends over 16 amino acids. V was shortened by 2 bases and J by 4 bases, with 16 bases between the two germline ends. CDR1 LGHDT and CDR2 YNNKEL come from the germline V gene (reference sequence). In DNA, the CDR3 is TGTGCCAGCAGCCAAAGAAGAGGGACTGGAGCAGATACGCAGTATTTT. It encodes CASSQRRGTGADTQYF.

At least ten counts were recorded for this clonotype. The chain uses TRBV7-3 and TRBJ2-1, with TRBD2 identical over 8 bases. The length of the CDR3 is 14 residues. The V segment lost 4 bases and the J segment 9 bases; nucleotides outside the gene matches: 8. Germline assignment: CDR1 SGHTA and CDR2 FQGTGA. In nucleotides, the CDR3 is TGTGCCAGCAGCTCGACTAGCGACACCCGTGAGCAGTTCTTC. Its translation: CASSSTSDTREQFF.

This clonotype appeared many times. The chain is built from TRBV19 and TRBJ1-2; 7 bases agree with TRBD1. The ends lost 5 bases at V and 7 bases at J; junction bases unmatched: 10. The germline CDR1 and CDR2 sequences are LNHDA and SQIVND (reference sequence). The CDR3 is 14 amino acids. The CDR3 nucleotides are TGTGCCAGTAGTGTCACAGGGGAAAGCAGTGGCTACACCTTC. This translates into CASSVTGESSGYTF.

This clonotype was found many times. The V call is TRBV3-1, the J call TRBJ2-7; 14 bases map to TRBD2. The CDR3 is made up of 20 amino acids. The V and J ends lost 3 bases and 3 bases, in that order; junction bases with no gene match: 16. The germline V gene has CDR1 LGHDT and CDR2 YNNKEL (reference sequence). The CDR3, as DNA: TGTGCCAGCAGCCACGGCATCAAAACCGGGACTAGCGGGAGACTCTACGAGCAGTACTTC. This codes for CASSHGIKTGTSGRLYEQYF.

V gene TRBV27 combines with J gene TRBJ2-7; D may be TRBD2 (6 bases). Germline V CDR1 and CDR2: MNHEY, SMNVEV (reference sequence). Trimming removed 8 bases at V and 2 bases at J, with 13 bases between. The CDR3 consists of 13 residues. The CDR3 region is CASRLLAAYEQYF. DNA of the CDR3: TGTGCCAGCCGCCTACTAGCCGCCTACGAGCAGTACTTC.

In its sample, this clonotype was seen many times. The chain combines TRBV11-2 with TRBJ2-1, with D perhaps matching TRBD1 or TRBD2 (5 bases each). This CDR3 region has 16 residues. Per the germline V gene, CDR1 is SGHAT and CDR2 is FQNNGV. V was shortened by 5 bases and J by 3 bases, with 17 bases between the two germline ends. CDR3 DNA: TGTGCCAGCAGCGAAACACCGGGACGGGGCTACAATGAGCAGTTCTTC. Translating it yields CASSETPGRGYNEQFF.

This chain joins TRBV10-3 and TRBJ2-4; a possible D gene is TRBD2 (5 bases). There are 15 residues in the CDR3. The germline CDR1 and CDR2 sequences are ENHRY and SYGVKD. The V and J ends lost 10 bases and 0 bases respectively, with 16 bases between them. The CDR3 nucleotides read TGTGCCACGGCGGGCCAGCAACTAGCCAAAAACATTCAGTACTTC. Its protein is CATAGQQLAKNIQYF.

In its sample, this clonotype was seen many times. The CDR3 DNA sequence: TGTGCCAGCAGTGATGCGGAGGGTAGCGAGGCCTACGAGCAGTACTTC. As protein: CASSDAEGSEAYEQYF. The chain uses TRBV2 and TRBJ2-7; TRBD2 might be the D (6 bases). The CDR3 has 16 amino acids. Trimming left V 3 bases short and J 2 bases short, with 17 bases between. CDR1 and CDR2 (germline): SNHLY, FYNNEI.

The CDR3 coding sequence is TGTGCCAGCAGCCAAGTCGCAGGTAACACCGGGGAGCTGTTTTTT. Translating it yields CASSQVAGNTGELFF. V usage is TRBV3-1 and J usage is TRBJ2-2, with D uncertain. Trimming stripped 1 base from V and 2 bases from J, with 8 bases between. This CDR3 has 15 residues. Germline V gene sequence: CDR1 LGHDT, CDR2 YNNKEL (reference sequence).

Worth noting for this clonotype: A much larger clone differs by one base, so this may be a read error. The rearrangement joins TRBV11-2 to TRBJ2-2; no firm D call. CDR1 and CDR2 from the germline V gene are SGHAT and FQNNGV. The CDR3 is 16 amino acids. The CDR3 region has the DNA TGTGCCTGCAGCTTAGTTTGGGCGGCATCCACCGGGGAGCTGTTTTTT. Its translation: CACSLVWAASTGELFF. The full variable domain, completed using reference TRBV11-2 and TRBJ2-2, is EAGVAQSPRYKIIEKRQSVAFWCNPISGHATLYWYQQILGQGPKLLIQFQNNGVVDDSQLPKDRFSAERLKGVDSTLKIQPAKLEDSAVYLCACSLVWAASTGELFFGEGSRLTVL.

This sequence joins TRBV18 and TRBJ1-2; the match to TRBD1 covers 7 bases. The V and J ends lost 6 bases and 6 bases, in that order; junction bases with no gene match: 13. This CDR3 comprises 15 residues. Germline CDR1 and CDR2: KGHSH and LQKENI. The CDR3 sequence: CASSRKGGGGNGYTF. For the CDR3, the DNA is TGTGCCAGCTCTCGAAAGGGAGGGGGCGGAAATGGCTACACCTTC.

The chain employs TRBV11-1 and TRBJ2-3; D unclear. V lost 2 bases and J 3 bases, leaving 12 bases between the germline ends. In germline, CDR1 is SGHAT, CDR2 FQDESV (reference sequence). This CDR3 is 15 amino acids long. This CDR3 reads CASSLLWADTDTQYF. The CDR3, as DNA: TGTGCCAGCAGCTTACTATGGGCAGATACAGATACGCAGTATTTT.